This TCR beta chain was recovered during a study of CD8 T cells in ankylosing spondylitis. Findings and caveats of the study: Reported data indicate significant enrichment of disease-linked clones within matched ankylosing spondylitis synovial fluid. The study identified a TCR beta motif of several highly homologous variants that appeared characteristic of ankylosing spondylitis blood.

This clonotype has a handful of counts. Its matching antigen is unknown. From the 5' RACE reads, TCRdb called clonotypes with MiXCR, one entry per CDR3 protein. The sample has under 950,000 distinct CDR3 sequences; around 19% are singletons. The sequenced sample consisted of blood, either unsorted or a sorted T cell fraction (not recorded which). This receptor was obtained from a male donor with ankylosing spondylitis.

The CDR3 region is CASSLTDRVYGYTF. DNA for the CDR3: TGTGCCAGCAGCTTAACAGACAGGGTTTATGGCTACACCTTC. The V call is TRBV7-2, the J call TRBJ1-2; 7 bases map to TRBD1. This CDR3 is built from 14 residues. V gave up 2 bases and J gave up 5 bases; unmatched junction bases: 5. The germline V gene has CDR1 SGHTA and CDR2 FQGNSA.